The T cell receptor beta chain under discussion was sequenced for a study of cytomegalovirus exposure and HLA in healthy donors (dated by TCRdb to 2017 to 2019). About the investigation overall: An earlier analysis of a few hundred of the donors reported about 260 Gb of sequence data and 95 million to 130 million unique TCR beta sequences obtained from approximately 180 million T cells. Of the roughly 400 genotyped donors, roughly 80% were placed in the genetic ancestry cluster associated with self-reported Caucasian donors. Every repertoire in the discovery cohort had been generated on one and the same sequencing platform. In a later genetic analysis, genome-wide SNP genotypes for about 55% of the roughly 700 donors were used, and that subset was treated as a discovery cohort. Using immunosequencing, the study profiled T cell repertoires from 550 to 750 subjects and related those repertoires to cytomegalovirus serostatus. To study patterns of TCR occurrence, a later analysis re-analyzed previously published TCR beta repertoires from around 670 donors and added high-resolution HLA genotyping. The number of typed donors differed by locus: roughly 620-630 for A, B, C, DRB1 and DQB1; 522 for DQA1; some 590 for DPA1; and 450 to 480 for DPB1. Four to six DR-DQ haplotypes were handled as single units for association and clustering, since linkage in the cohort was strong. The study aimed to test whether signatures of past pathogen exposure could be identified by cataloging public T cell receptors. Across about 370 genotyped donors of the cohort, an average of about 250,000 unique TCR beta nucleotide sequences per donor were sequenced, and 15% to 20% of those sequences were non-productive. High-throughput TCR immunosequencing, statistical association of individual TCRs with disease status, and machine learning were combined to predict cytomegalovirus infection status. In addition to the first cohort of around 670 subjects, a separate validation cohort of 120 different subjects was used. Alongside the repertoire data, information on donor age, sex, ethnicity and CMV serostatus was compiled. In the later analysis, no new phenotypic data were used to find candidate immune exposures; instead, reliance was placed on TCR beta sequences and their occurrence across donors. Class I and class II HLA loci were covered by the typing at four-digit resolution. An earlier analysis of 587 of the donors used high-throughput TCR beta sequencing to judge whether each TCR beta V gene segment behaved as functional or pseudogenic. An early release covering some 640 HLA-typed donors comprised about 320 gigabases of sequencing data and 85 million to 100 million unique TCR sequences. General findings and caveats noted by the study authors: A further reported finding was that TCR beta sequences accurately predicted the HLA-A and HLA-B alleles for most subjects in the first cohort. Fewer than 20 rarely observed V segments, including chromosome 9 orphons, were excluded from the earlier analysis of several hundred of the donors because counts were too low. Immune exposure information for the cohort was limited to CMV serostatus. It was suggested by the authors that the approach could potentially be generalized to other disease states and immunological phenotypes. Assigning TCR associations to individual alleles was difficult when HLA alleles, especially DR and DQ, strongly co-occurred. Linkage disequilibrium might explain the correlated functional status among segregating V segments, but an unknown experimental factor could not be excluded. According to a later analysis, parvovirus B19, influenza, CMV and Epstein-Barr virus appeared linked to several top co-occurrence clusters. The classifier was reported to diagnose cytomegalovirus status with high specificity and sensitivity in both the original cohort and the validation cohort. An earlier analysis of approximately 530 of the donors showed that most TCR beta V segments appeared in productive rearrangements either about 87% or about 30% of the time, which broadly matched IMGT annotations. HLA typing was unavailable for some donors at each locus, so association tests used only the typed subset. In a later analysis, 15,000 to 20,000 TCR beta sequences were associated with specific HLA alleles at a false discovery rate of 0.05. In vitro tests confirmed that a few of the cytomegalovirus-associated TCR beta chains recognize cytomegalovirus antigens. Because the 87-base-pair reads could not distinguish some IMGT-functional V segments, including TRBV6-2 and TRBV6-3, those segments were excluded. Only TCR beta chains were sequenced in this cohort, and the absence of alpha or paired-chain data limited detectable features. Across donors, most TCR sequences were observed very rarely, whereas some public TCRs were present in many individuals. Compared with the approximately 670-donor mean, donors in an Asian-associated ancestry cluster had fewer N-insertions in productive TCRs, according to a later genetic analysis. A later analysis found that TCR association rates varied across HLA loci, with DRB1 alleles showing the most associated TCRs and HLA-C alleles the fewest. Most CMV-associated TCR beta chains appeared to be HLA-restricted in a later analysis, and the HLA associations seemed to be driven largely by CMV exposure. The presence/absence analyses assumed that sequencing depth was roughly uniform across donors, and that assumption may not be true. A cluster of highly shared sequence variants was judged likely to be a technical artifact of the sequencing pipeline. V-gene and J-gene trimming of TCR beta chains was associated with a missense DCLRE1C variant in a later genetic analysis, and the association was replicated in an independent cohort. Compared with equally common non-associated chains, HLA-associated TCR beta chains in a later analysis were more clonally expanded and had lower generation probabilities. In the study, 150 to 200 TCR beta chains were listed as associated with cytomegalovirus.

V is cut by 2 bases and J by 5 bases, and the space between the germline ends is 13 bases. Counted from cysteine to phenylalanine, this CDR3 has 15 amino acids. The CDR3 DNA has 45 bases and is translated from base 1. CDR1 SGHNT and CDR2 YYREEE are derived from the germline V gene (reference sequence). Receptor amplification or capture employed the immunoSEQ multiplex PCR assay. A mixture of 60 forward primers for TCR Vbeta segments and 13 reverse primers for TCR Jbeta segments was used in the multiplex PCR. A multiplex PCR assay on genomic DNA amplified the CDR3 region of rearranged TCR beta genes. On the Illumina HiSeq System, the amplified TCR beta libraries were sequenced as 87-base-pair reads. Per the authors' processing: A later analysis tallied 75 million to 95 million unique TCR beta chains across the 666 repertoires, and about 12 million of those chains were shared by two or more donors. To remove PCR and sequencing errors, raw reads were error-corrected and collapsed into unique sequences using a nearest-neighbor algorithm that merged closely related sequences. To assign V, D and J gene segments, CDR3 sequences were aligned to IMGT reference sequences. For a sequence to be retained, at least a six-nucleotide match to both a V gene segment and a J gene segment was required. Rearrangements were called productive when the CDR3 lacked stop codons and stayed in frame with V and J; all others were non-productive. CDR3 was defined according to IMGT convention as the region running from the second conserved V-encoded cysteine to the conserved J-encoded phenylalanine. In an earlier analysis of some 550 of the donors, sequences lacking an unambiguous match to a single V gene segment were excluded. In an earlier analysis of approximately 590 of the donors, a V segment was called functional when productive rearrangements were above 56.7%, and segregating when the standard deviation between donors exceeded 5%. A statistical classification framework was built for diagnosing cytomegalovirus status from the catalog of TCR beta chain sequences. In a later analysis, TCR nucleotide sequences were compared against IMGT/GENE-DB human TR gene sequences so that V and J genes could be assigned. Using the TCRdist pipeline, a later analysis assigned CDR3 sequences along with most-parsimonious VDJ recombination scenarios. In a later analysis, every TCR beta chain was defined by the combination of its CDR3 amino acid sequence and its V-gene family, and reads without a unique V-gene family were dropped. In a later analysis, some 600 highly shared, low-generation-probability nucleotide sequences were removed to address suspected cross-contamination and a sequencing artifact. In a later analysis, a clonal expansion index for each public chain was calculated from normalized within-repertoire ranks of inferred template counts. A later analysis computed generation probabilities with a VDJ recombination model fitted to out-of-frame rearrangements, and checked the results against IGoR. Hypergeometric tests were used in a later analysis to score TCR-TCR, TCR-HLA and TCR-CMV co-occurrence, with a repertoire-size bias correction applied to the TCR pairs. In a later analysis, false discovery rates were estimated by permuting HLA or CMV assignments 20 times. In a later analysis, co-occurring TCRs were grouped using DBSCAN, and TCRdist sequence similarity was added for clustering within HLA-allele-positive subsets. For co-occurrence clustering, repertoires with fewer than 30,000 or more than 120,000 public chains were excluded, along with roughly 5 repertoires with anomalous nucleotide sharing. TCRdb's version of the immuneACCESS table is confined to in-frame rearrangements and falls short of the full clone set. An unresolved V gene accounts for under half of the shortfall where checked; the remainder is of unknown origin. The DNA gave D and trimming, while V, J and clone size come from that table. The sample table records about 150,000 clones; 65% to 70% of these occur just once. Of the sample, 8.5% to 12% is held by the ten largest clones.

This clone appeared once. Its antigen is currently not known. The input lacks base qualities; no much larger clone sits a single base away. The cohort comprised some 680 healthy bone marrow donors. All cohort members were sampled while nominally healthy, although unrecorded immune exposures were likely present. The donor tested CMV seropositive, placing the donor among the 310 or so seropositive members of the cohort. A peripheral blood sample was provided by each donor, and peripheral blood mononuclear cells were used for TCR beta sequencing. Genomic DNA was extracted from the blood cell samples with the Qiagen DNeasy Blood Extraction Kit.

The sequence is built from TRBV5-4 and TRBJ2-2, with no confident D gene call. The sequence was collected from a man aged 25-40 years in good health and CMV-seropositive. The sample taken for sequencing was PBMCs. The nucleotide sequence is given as TGTGCCAGCAGCTTTGGCATAGCCACTACCGGGGAGCTGTTTTTT. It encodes CASSFGIATTGELFF. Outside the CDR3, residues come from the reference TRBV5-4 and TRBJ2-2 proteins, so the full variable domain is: ETGVTQSPTHLIKTRGQQVTLRCSSQSGHNTVSWYQQALGQGPQFIFQYYREEENGRGNFPPRFSGLQFPNYSSELNVNALELDDSALYLCASSFGIATTGELFFGEGSRLTVL.